This T cell receptor (beta chain) emerged from a study of blood T cell repertoires in COVID-19. The overall study: Material from acute and convalescent COVID-19 was sourced from the United States, Italy and Spain. The cDNA or gDNA used as material had been derived from T cells, B-cell-depleted T cells, or PBMCs.

Per the authors' pipeline: How many nucleated cells were present was estimated from reference gene primer amplification. Produced via immunoSEQ multiplex PCR; TCRdb's table is partial and in-frame only. For V, J and clone size, that table is used; D and trimming come from the DNA. Of roughly 110,000 clones in the sample, around 89% were seen once. Looked up from germline, CDR1 is SGHTA and CDR2 is FQGNSA. CDR3 size: 15 residues. Unmatched junction bases numbered 7, after V lost 4 bases and J lost 8 bases. The sequence derives from a human donor with acute or convalescent COVID-19. The donor label of this sample is uncertain. The rearrangement links TRBV7-2 to TRBJ1-6; 8 bases are a match to TRBD1. Sequencing input: peripheral blood. CDR3 residues: CASSYRTGRDSPLHF. The CDR3 region has the DNA TGTGCCAGCAGCTACCGGACAGGGCGTGATTCACCCCTCCACTTT.